These 28 T cell receptor beta chains were sequenced from one sample in a study of blood T cell repertoires in COVID-19 (TCRdb year 2020). The library relied on the immunoSEQ multiplex PCR assay. Not all clones reach the TCRdb copy of this immuneACCESS table, which keeps in-frame sequences only. Checked studies attribute under half of the gap to unresolved V genes and leave the rest unexplained. Recorded for this sample are tens of thousands of clones; 88% of them occurred a single time. About a fifth of the sample belongs to the ten largest clones. Sample: peripheral blood. These receptors were obtained from a woman aged 50 to 65 with active or convalescent COVID-19.

The sample holds one count of this clone. The CDR3 DNA is TGTGCCAGCAGCTCTTGGACAGGGCCCTCCGAGCAGTACTTC. Its protein product is CASSSWTGPSEQYF. The rearrangement links TRBV5-6 to TRBJ2-7; TRBD1 agrees at 8 bases. CDR1 and CDR2 from the germline V gene are SGHDT and YYEEEE. The CDR3 contains 14 residues. J was trimmed by 6 bases and V by 3 bases; bases with no gene match: 8.

CDR3 bases: TGTGCCATCACTCCTAGGGGGAGGGCCCTCGCAACAGACAAGAATGAGCAGTTCTTC. This encodes CAITPRGRALATDKNEQFF. The chain carries TRBV10-3 and TRBJ2-1; possibly TRBD2 for D (7 bases). CDR3 length equals 19 residues. V was trimmed by 7 bases and J by 7 bases, leaving 32 bases between them. Germline V gene lookup returns CDR1 ENHRY and CDR2 SYGVKD.

CDR3 DNA sequence: TGTGCCAGCAGCCAAGATGGTAGGGGTTCGCAGTATTTT. Residues: CASSQDGRGSQYF. The chain is built from TRBV3-1 (or the pseudogene TRBV3-2) and TRBJ2-3; a weak D match, TRBD1 (5 bases). Per the germline V gene, CDR1 is LGHDT and CDR2 is YNNKEL (reference sequence). This CDR3 contains 13 residues. V lost 0 bases and J 10 bases, leaving 11 bases between the germline ends.

The count of this clone is one. The chain carries TRBV20-1 and TRBJ2-7; 8 nucleotides align to TRBD2. Germline loops: CDR1 DFQATT, CDR2 SNEGSKA (reference sequence). Trimming cost V 3 bases and J 6 bases; bases outside gene matches: 7. CDR3 length: 13 amino acids. The CDR3 coding sequence is TGCAGTGCTAGTAACGGGAGGGCCCGCGAGCAGTACTTC. Residues: CSASNGRAREQYF.

The V call is TRBV9, the J call TRBJ2-1; D is unclear. With 2 bases removed from V and 6 bases from J, the gap between germline ends came to 9 bases. CDR1 SGDLS and CDR2 YYNGEE come from the germline V gene. This CDR3 spans 13 amino acids. In nucleotides, the CDR3 is TGTGCCAGCAGCGTCGGTGCAATCAATGAGCAGTTCTTC. This gives the protein CASSVGAINEQFF.

The chain has TRBV5-6 and TRBJ2-4; tentative D call: TRBD1 (5 bases). The germline V gene encodes CDR1 SGHDT and CDR2 YYEEEE. This CDR3 contains 15 residues. V lost 4 bases to trimming and J lost 0 bases, with 11 bases between them. The CDR3 reads CASSPRGQAKNIQYF. The CDR3 bases are TGTGCCAGCAGCCCTCGCGGACAAGCCAAAAACATTCAGTACTTC.

CDR3 loop: CAWSVTSGRDRTPNNTDTQYF. Here the CDR3 DNA reads TGTGCCTGGAGTGTGACTAGCGGGAGGGACAGAACCCCGAACAACACAGATACGCAGTATTTT. The chain carries TRBV30 and TRBJ2-3; TRBD2 matches at 14 bases. This CDR3 spans 21 amino acids. Germline trimming cut 0 bases from V and 2 bases from J; bases unmatched to any gene: 16. Germline V gene data show CDR1 as GTSNPN and CDR2 as SVGIG (reference sequence).

The genes are TRBV9 and TRBJ2-2; tentative D call: TRBD2 (6 bases). Germline V CDR1 and CDR2: SGDLS, YYNGEE. V was trimmed by 2 bases and J by 3 bases, leaving 11 bases between them. CDR3 length: 15 amino acids. CDR3 in amino acids: CASSVSTSYTGELFF. Written as DNA, the CDR3 is TGTGCCAGCAGCGTCTCCACTAGCTACACCGGGGAGCTGTTTTTT.

V is TRBV29-1 and J is TRBJ2-3; D possibly corresponds to TRBD2 (5 bases). This CDR3 spans 15 amino acids. CDR1 is SQVTM and CDR2 is ANQGSEA in the germline V gene. V lost 2 bases and J lost 3, with 15 bases in between. The CDR3 DNA reads as TGCAGCGTTGAACGGCGGGTAGGGCGGACAGATACGCAGTATTTT. Protein product: CSVERRVGRTDTQYF.

This clone is medium-sized by share. This chain joins TRBV2 and TRBJ1-1; D ambiguous. CDR1 and CDR2 (germline): SNHLY, FYNNEI. The V end lost 7 bases, the J end lost 1 base, and 10 bases lay between the germline ends. The CDR3 is 13 residues long. CDR3 sequence (DNA): TGTGCCAGCACTTTTAACAAGAACACTGAAGCTTTCTTT. Translation: CASTFNKNTEAFF.

The rearrangement uses TRBV29-1 and TRBJ2-5; 9 nucleotides agree with TRBD2. Germline values: CDR1 SQVTM, CDR2 ANQGSEA. V was pared by 5 bases and J by 5 bases, with 9 bases of the junction left unmatched. The CDR3 contains 14 residues. The CDR3 nucleotides are TGCAGCGTTCGGCCAGCGGGAGGTGTGGAGACCCAGTACTTC. This encodes CSVRPAGGVETQYF.

This CDR3 is CASSIFEGTEAFF. In nucleotides, the CDR3 is TGTGCCAGTAGTATATTTGAGGGCACTGAAGCTTTCTTT. This chain connects TRBV19 to TRBJ1-1, with unresolved D. The CDR3 extends over 13 amino acids. CDR1 and CDR2 from the germline V gene are LNHDA and SQIVND (reference sequence). The germline V and J ends were trimmed by 2 bases and 4 bases, with 8 bases remaining between them.

The chain recombines TRBV5-4 with TRBJ2-5; D is perhaps TRBD2 (6 bases). This CDR3 spans 15 amino acids. Germline CDR1 is SGHNT and CDR2 is YYREEE (reference sequence). Trimming left V 4 bases short and J 0 bases short, with 13 bases between. The CDR3: CASSGSGSYQETQYF. CDR3 DNA: TGTGCCAGCAGCGGTTCCGGGAGTTACCAAGAGACCCAGTACTTC.

This chain links TRBV7-6 with TRBJ1-3; D not resolved. V lost 5 bases to trimming and J lost 0 bases, with 14 bases between them. In germline, CDR1 is SGHVS, CDR2 FNYEAQ. The CDR3 totals 16 residues. The CDR3 protein is CASSGEQSRSGNTIYF. The CDR3 nucleotides are TGTGCCAGCAGCGGCGAACAGAGCCGCTCTGGAAACACCATATATTTT.

The chain joins TRBV9 to TRBJ2-1; TRBD2 aligns across 11 bases. V gave up 4 bases and J gave up 0 bases; unmatched junction bases: 12. The germline V gene encodes CDR1 SGDLS and CDR2 YYNGEE. CDR3 length: 19 residues. CDR3 DNA sequence: TGTGCCAGCAGCCCACGAGGGACTAGCGGTTCGAGCTCCTACAATGAGCAGTTCTTC. It translates to CASSPRGTSGSSSYNEQFF.

J is TRBJ2-5 and V is TRBV19; 7 bases match TRBD2. The CDR3 is 16 residues long. Germline V CDR1 and CDR2: LNHDA, SQIVND (reference sequence). Trimming cost V 3 bases and J 5 bases; bases outside gene matches: 12. In DNA, the CDR3 is TGTGCCAGTAGTATCGGAGGGCTAGCGGTTTTGGAGACCCAGTACTTC. Translation gives CASSIGGLAVLETQYF.

The V gene is TRBV30, the J gene TRBJ2-1; 8 bases align to TRBD2. The CDR3 extends over 14 amino acids. The V and J ends lost 3 bases and 0 bases, in that order; junction bases with no gene match: 1. Germline CDR1 and CDR2: GTSNPN and SVGIG (reference sequence). The CDR3 region is CAWSGGGSYNEQFF. CDR3 DNA: TGTGCCTGGAGCGGGGGGGGCTCCTACAATGAGCAGTTCTTC.

This clone appeared a single time. This rearrangement joins TRBV5-1 to TRBJ1-3; tentative D call: TRBD1 (6 bases). V lost 2 bases and J 0 bases, leaving 15 bases between the germline ends. The germline CDR1 and CDR2 sequences are SGHRS and YFSETQ. This CDR3 comprises 17 residues. For the CDR3, the DNA is TGCGCCAGCAGCTTAGAGGGACACCCGAGCTCTGGAAACACCATATATTTT. This gives the protein CASSLEGHPSSGNTIYF.

The rearrangement links TRBV19 to TRBJ2-3; TRBD2 agrees at 7 bases. V trimming: 5 bases; J trimming: 7 bases; junction bases outside the gene matches: 6. Per germline, CDR1 LNHDA and CDR2 SQIVND (reference sequence). The CDR3 covers 13 residues. Written as DNA, the CDR3 is TGTGCCAGTAGTGCCCGGGACTATCATACGCAGTATTTT. Protein product: CASSARDYHTQYF.

The CDR3 protein is CASSEFLLAGGSDTQYF. CDR3 sequence (DNA): TGCGCCAGCAGTGAGTTCCTCCTAGCGGGGGGATCGGATACGCAGTATTTT. The J gene is TRBJ2-3, the V gene TRBV10-2; 11 positions agree with TRBD2. CDR1 WSHSY and CDR2 SAAADI come from the germline V gene. Losses at the gene ends were 1 base for V and 6 bases for J; bases not matched to a gene: 9. The CDR3 loop spans 17 amino acids.

This sequence joins TRBV4-2 and TRBJ2-5; the match to TRBD2 covers 11 bases. CDR1 is LGHNA and CDR2 is YNFKEQ in the germline V gene. The V gene end was trimmed by 2 bases and the J gene end by 4 bases; junction bases not matched to a gene: 3. This CDR3 has 15 residues. The CDR3 coding sequence is TGTGCCAGCAGCCAAATTGGACTAGCGGGAGAGACCCAGTACTTC. It encodes CASSQIGLAGETQYF.

The V and J genes are TRBV7-2 and TRBJ2-7; D unresolved. The CDR3 runs 14 residues. Germline V CDR1 and CDR2: SGHTA, FQGNSA. V was cut by 5 bases and J by 3 bases, with 14 bases left in between. CDR3 residues: CASSQIGRVYEQYF. The CDR3 DNA reads TGTGCCAGCAGCCAAATCGGCCGGGTCTACGAGCAGTACTTC.

The chain couples TRBV2 to TRBJ1-4, with a weak D call TRBD1 (5 bases). V dropped 3 bases and J dropped 0 bases, with 14 bases sitting between them. The CDR3 is made up of 17 amino acids. Germline lookup yields CDR1 SNHLY and CDR2 FYNNEI. The CDR3 protein is CASSDPQQGSTNEKLFF. CDR3 DNA sequence: TGTGCCAGCAGTGATCCCCAGCAGGGCTCAACTAATGAAAAACTGTTTTTT.

The rearrangement joins TRBV19 to TRBJ1-2, with TRBD1 matching over 8 bases. This CDR3 spans 14 amino acids. The V gene's germline CDR1 is LNHDA and CDR2 SQIVND (reference sequence). Trimming took 10 bases from V and 1 from J; bases not matched to a gene: 8. The CDR3, as DNA: TGTGCCACCGAGGACAGGGACCTTAACTATGGCTACACCTTC. This sequence encodes CATEDRDLNYGYTF. Full variable domain (rest looked up from reference TRBV19 and TRBJ1-2): DGGITQSPKYLFRKEGQNVTLSCEQNLNHDAMYWYRQDPGQGLRLIYYSQIVNDFQKGDIAEGYSVSREKKESFPLTVTSAQKNPTAFYLCATEDRDLNYGYTFGSGTRLTVV.

This chain uses TRBV25-1 with TRBJ1-1, with a weak D call TRBD1 (6 bases). V was cut by 6 bases and J by 3 bases, with 17 bases left in between. Germline CDR1 MGHDK, CDR2 SYGVNS. The CDR3 consists of 15 residues. CDR3 nucleotides: TGTGCCAGCAGACGGGACACCCTTGGGGACACTGAAGCTTTCTTT. This translates into CASRRDTLGDTEAFF.

V usage is TRBV24-1 and J usage is TRBJ2-1; D is perhaps TRBD2 (5 bases). The V end was cut by 0 bases, the J end by 8 bases, with 7 bases between. The CDR3 has 13 amino acids. Germline V gives CDR1 KGHDR, CDR2 SFDVKD. CDR3 protein: CATSDLRGDEQFF. CDR3 DNA: TGTGCCACCAGTGATTTGCGGGGAGATGAGCAGTTCTTC.

The rearrangement joins TRBV7-8 to TRBJ2-7, with D possibly being TRBD1 (7 bases). Trimming pared 6 bases from V and 0 bases from J, leaving 21 bases between. Germline V CDR1 and CDR2: SGHVS, FQNEAQ. The CDR3 consists of 17 residues. CDR3 sequence reads: CASSSQGSGLSSYEQYF. CDR3 nucleotides: TGTGCCAGCAGTTCACAGGGGAGCGGGTTGAGCTCCTACGAGCAGTACTTC.

The chain couples TRBV11-2 to TRBJ2-5; D is ambiguous. The CDR3 totals 13 residues. Trimming cost V 0 bases and J 6 bases, with 8 bases left between them. In germline, CDR1 is SGHAT, CDR2 FQNNGV. CDR3 sequence reads: CASSLDLEKTQYF. The DNA of the CDR3 is TGTGCCAGCAGCTTAGATTTAGAGAAGACCCAGTACTTC. The whole variable domain, filled in from reference TRBV11-2 and TRBJ2-5, reads EAGVAQSPRYKIIEKRQSVAFWCNPISGHATLYWYQQILGQGPKLLIQFQNNGVVDDSQLPKDRFSAERLKGVDSTLKIQPAKLEDSAVYLCASSLDLEKTQYFGPGTRLLVL.